The 10 T cell receptor beta chains presented below share a single source sample, sequenced in a study of T cells in Graves' hyperthyroidism and ophthalmopathy. Using RNA transcripts as the source, TCR beta CDR3 regions were amplified. The HTBI primer set drove a first-round RT-PCR of the TCR CDR3. Each CDR3 protein gets one entry after TCRdb re-called the multiplex PCR reads with MiXCR. The sample includes about 360,000 distinct CDR3 sequences, around 13% of them seen just once. Sequenced input: blood. The receptors stem from a woman aged 18-35 years with Graves' hyperthyroidism.

This clonotype was recorded many times. The genes are TRBV10-3 and TRBJ1-1; TRBD1 is a possible D gene (6 bases). The CDR3 totals 18 residues. Germline V lookup: CDR1 ENHRY, CDR2 SYGVKD. The V end lost 0 bases, the J end lost 3 bases, and 20 bases lay between the germline ends. The CDR3 spells CAISESRWAGDVDTEAFF. The CDR3 DNA sequence: TGTGCCATCAGTGAGTCGAGATGGGCAGGGGACGTGGACACTGAAGCTTTCTTT.

This clonotype was counted many times. The chain carries TRBV6-1 and TRBJ1-6, with D tentatively TRBD1 (5 bases). The V and J ends lost 7 bases and 8 bases respectively, with 15 bases between them. The length of the CDR3 is 14 residues. In germline, CDR1 is MNHNS, CDR2 SASEGT. The CDR3 bases are TGTGCCAGCACCCGGTTGGGGGGGGATTCACCCCTCCACTTT. It specifies CASTRLGGDSPLHF.

This clonotype has ten or more counts. The rearrangement links TRBV6-1 to TRBJ2-4; D remains unclear. Per germline, CDR1 MNHNS and CDR2 SASEGT. The CDR3 is 14 residues long. V shed 1 base and J shed 0 bases, with 4 bases lying between them. DNA of the CDR3: TGTGCCAGCAGTGAAGAGTTAGCCAAAAACATTCAGTACTTC. It specifies CASSEELAKNIQYF.

J is TRBJ2-3 and V is TRBV29-1; the D gene is possibly TRBD1 (6 bases). The CDR3 is 12 residues long. Germline CDR1 SQVTM, CDR2 ANQGSEA. Trimming removed 8 bases at V and 4 bases at J, with 13 bases between. The CDR3 coding sequence is TGCAGCATGTACAGGGTCCCAGATACGCAGTATTTT. Its protein is CSMYRVPDTQYF.

This clonotype was found many times. This chain links TRBV2 with TRBJ2-2; no clear D. CDR1 SNHLY and CDR2 FYNNEI come from the germline V gene. The CDR3 extends over 14 amino acids. The V end lost 2 bases, the J end lost 3 bases, and 7 bases lay between the germline ends. CDR3: CASSEMGYTGELFF. The CDR3 DNA reads TGTGCCAGCAGTGAAATGGGTTACACCGGGGAGCTGTTTTTT. The whole variable domain, remainder taken from reference TRBV2 and TRBJ2-2, is EPEVTQTPSHQVTQMGQEVILRCVPISNHLYFYWYRQILGQKVEFLVSFYNNEISEKSEIFDDQFSVERPDGSNFTLKIRSTKLEDSAMYFCASSEMGYTGELFFGEGSRLTVL.

This clonotype was recorded only once. A much larger clone lies one base from this, so it may be a read error. The chain recombines TRBV6-5 with TRBJ2-3; D is unclear. V was clipped by 2 bases and J by 6 bases, with 6 bases between them. Germline values: CDR1 MNHEY, CDR2 SVGAGI. The CDR3 is 12 residues long. The CDR3 sequence is CASSYPSDTQYF. DNA for the CDR3: TGTGCCAGCAGTTACCCGTCGGATACGCAGTATTTT.

The genes are TRBV7-6 and TRBJ2-3; D may be TRBD1 (6 bases). Trimming shortened V by 3 bases and J by 2 bases, and 12 bases separated the two germline ends. CDR1 SGHVS and CDR2 FNYEAQ come from the germline V gene. The CDR3 is 15 residues long. The CDR3 DNA follows: TGTGCCAGCAGCTTGACAGGCGGCTTCACAGATACGCAGTATTTT. Its translation is CASSLTGGFTDTQYF. Variable domain in full (rest from reference TRBV7-6 and TRBJ2-3): GAGVSQSPRYKVTKRGQDVALRCDPISGHVSLYWYRQALGQGPEFLTYFNYEAQQDKSGLPNDRFSAERPEGSISTLTIQRTEQRDSAMYRCASSLTGGFTDTQYFGPGTRLTVL.

This clonotype showed up many times. This rearrangement joins TRBV7-2 to TRBJ2-3; D might be TRBD2 (5 bases). Trimming removed 5 bases at V and 6 bases at J, with 15 bases between. Germline values: CDR1 SGHTA, CDR2 FQGNSA. The length of the CDR3 is 14 residues. CDR3 nucleotides: TGTGCCAGCAGCCTTAGTTGGGGAGCGGATACGCAGTATTTT. It is translated as CASSLSWGADTQYF.

The table lists this clonotype with many counts. The chain is built from TRBV20-1 and TRBJ2-3; either TRBD1 or TRBD2 may fit D (5 bases each). The CDR3 is made up of 15 amino acids. Trimming removed 1 base from V and 2 bases from J, with 13 bases in between. Germline-derived CDR1 and CDR2 are DFQATT and SNEGSKA (reference sequence). CDR3 loop: CSARGRQGHTDTQYF. The CDR3 DNA reads as TGCAGTGCTAGAGGGAGGCAGGGCCACACAGATACGCAGTATTTT.

The table lists this clonotype with many counts. This chain joins TRBV3-1 and TRBJ1-5; TRBD1 agrees at 8 bases. Germline V gene data show CDR1 as LGHDT and CDR2 as YNNKEL (reference sequence). V trimming: 1 base; J trimming: 4 bases; junction bases outside the gene matches: 3. The CDR3 has 15 residues. The CDR3 here is CASSQVTGGNQPQHF. Written as DNA, the CDR3 is TGTGCCAGCAGCCAAGTAACAGGGGGGAATCAGCCCCAGCATTTT.